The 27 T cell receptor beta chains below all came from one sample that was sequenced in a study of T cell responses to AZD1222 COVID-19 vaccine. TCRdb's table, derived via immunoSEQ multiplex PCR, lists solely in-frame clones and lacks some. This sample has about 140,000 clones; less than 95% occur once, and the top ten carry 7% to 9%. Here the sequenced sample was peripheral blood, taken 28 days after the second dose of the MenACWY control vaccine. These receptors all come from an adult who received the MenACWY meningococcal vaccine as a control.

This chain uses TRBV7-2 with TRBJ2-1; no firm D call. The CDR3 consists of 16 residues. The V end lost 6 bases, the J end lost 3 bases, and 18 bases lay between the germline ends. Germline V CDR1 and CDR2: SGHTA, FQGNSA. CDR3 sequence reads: CASSPPSRLFYNEQFF. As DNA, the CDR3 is TGTGCCAGCAGTCCTCCCTCGCGCCTATTCTACAATGAGCAGTTCTTC.

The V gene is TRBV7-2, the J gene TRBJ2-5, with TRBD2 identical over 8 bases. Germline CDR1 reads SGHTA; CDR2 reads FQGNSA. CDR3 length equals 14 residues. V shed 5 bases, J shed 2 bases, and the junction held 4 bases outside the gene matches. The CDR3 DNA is TGTGCCAGCAGCCCGGGACTAGTGCAAGAGACCCAGTACTTC. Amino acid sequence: CASSPGLVQETQYF.

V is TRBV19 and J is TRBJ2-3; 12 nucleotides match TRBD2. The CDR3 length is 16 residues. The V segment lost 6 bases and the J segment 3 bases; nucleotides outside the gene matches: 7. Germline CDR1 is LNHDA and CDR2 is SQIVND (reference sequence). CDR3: CASSRLAGVATDTQYF. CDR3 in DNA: TGTGCCAGTAGCCGACTAGCGGGAGTAGCAACAGATACGCAGTATTTT.

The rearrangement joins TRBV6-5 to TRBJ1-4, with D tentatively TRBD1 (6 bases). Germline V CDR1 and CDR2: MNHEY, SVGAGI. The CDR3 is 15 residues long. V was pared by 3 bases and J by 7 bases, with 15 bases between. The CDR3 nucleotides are TGTGCCAGCAGTTATGTGGGGGGCGAGGGTGAAAAACTGTTTTTT. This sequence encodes CASSYVGGEGEKLFF.

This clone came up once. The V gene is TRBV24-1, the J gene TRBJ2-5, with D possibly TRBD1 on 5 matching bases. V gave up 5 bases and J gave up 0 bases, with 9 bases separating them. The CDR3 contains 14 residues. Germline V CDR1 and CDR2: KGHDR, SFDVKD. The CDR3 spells CATSGKTDQETQYF. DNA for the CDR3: TGTGCCACCAGTGGCAAGACAGACCAAGAGACCCAGTACTTC.

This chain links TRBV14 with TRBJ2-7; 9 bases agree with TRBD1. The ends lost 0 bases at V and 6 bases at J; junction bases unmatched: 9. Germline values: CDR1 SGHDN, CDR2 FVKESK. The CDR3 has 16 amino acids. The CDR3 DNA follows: TGTGCCAGCAGCCAAGATGGTGTGGGACAGGGTCGCGAGCAGTACTTC. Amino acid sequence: CASSQDGVGQGREQYF.

The CDR3 loop is CASSVVDNSPLHF. CDR3 in DNA: TGTGCCAGCAGCGTAGTGGACAATTCACCCCTCCACTTT. The chain recombines TRBV9 with TRBJ1-6; no reliable D call. There are 13 residues in the CDR3. Germline V gene lookup returns CDR1 SGDLS and CDR2 YYNGEE. Trimming stripped 0 bases from V and 7 bases from J, with 5 bases between.

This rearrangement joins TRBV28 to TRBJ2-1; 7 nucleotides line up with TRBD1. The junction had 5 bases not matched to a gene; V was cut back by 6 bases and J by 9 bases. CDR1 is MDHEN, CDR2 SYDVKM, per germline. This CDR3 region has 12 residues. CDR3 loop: CASRRGLGEQFF. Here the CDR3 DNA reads TGTGCCAGCAGGAGGGGGCTGGGTGAGCAGTTCTTC.

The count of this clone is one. The CDR3 DNA is TGTGCCACCAGCAGAGATTTACAGGGAGCTAATGAAAAACTGTTTTTT. Translated: CATSRDLQGANEKLFF. The chain employs TRBV15 and TRBJ1-4; maybe TRBD1 (6 bases). Deletions cut 0 bases from V and 3 bases from J, with 11 bases between. The V gene's germline CDR1 is LNHNV and CDR2 YYDKDF (reference sequence). CDR3 size: 16 residues.

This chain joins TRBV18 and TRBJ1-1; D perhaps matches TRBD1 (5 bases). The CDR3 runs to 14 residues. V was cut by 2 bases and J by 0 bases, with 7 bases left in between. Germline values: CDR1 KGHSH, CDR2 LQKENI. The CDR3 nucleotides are TGTGCCAGCTCACCATCGGGGCTGAACACTGAAGCTTTCTTT. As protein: CASSPSGLNTEAFF.

The CDR3: CASRATSGRISGELFF. The CDR3 DNA is TGTGCCAGCAGAGCGACTAGCGGGAGAATTAGCGGGGAGCTGTTTTTT. The genes are TRBV7-9 and TRBJ2-2; 12 bases map to TRBD2. The CDR3 runs to 16 residues. After removal of 6 bases from V and 7 bases from J, the junction contained 9 bases not matched to a gene. Germline assignment: CDR1 SEHNR and CDR2 FQNEAQ (reference sequence).

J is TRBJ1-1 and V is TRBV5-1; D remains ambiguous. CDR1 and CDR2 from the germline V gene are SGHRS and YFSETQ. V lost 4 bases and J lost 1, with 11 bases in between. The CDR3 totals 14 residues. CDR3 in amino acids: CASSIQTQNTEAFF. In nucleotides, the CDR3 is TGCGCCAGCAGCATACAGACACAGAACACTGAAGCTTTCTTT.

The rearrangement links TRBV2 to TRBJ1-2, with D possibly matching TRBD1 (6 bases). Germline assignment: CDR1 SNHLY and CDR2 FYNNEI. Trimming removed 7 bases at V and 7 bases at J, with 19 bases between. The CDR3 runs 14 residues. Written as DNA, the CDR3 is TGTGCCAGCACTTGGGGCGGCAGGGGCGGTGGCTACACCTTC. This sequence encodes CASTWGGRGGGYTF.

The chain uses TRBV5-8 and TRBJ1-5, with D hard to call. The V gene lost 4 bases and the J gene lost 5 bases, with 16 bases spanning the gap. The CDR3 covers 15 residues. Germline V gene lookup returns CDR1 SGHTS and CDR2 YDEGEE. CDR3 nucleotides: TGTGCCAGCAGCCCGGACGGAAGAGACCATCAGCCCCAGCATTTT. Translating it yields CASSPDGRDHQPQHF.

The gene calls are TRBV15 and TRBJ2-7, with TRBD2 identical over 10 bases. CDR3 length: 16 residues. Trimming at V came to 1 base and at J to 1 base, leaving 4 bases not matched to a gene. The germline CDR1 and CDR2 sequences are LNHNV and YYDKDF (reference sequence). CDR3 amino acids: CATSRVGAGGSYEQYF. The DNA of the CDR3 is TGTGCCACCAGCAGAGTTGGAGCGGGGGGGTCCTACGAGCAGTACTTC.

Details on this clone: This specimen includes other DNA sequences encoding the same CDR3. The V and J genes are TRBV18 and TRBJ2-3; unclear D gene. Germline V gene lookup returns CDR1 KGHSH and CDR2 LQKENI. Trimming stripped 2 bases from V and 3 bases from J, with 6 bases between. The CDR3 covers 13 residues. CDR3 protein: CASSPDGTDTQYF. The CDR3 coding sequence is TGTGCCAGCTCACCAGATGGGACAGATACGCAGTATTTT.

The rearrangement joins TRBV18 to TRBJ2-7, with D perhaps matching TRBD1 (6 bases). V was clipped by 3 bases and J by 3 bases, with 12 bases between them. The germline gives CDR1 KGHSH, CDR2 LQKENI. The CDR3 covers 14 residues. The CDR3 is CASSPVQGDYEQYF. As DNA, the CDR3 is TGTGCCAGCTCACCGGTACAGGGAGACTACGAGCAGTACTTC. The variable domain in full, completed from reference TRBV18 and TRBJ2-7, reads NAGVMQNPRHLVRRRGQEARLRCSPMKGHSHVYWYRQLPEEGLKFMVYLQKENIIDESGMPKERFSAEFPKEGPSILRIQQVVRGDSAAYFCASSPVQGDYEQYFGPGTRLTVT.

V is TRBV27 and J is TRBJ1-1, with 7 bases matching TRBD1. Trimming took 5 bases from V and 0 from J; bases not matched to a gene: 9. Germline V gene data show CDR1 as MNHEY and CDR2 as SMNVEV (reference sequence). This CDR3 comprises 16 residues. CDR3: CASSPWGGGMNTEAFF. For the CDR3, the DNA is TGTGCCAGCAGTCCCTGGGGAGGGGGCATGAACACTGAAGCTTTCTTT.

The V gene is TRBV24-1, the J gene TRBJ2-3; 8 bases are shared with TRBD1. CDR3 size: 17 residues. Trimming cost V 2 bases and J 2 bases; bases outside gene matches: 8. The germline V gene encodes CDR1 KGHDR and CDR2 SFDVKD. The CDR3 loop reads CATSDSRGQGLTDTQYF. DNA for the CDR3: TGTGCCACCAGTGATTCTCGCGGACAGGGACTCACAGATACGCAGTATTTT.

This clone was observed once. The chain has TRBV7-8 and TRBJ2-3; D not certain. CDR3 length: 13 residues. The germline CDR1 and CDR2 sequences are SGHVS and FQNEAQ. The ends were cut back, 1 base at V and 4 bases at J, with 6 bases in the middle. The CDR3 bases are TGTGCCAGCAGCTTAGGTGGCGCAGATACGCAGTATTTT. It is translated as CASSLGGADTQYF.

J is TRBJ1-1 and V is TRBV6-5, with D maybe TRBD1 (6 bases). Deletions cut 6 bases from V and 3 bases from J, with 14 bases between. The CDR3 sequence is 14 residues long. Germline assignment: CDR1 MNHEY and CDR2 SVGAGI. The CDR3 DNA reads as TGTGCCAGCAGAATACAGGGAATCGACACTGAAGCTTTCTTT. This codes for CASRIQGIDTEAFF.

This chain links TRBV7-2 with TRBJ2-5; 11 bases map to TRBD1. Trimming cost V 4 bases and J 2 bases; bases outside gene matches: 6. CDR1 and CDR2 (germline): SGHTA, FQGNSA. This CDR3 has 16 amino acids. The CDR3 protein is CASSSGQGVVQETQYF. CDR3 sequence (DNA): TGTGCCAGCAGCTCGGGACAGGGGGTCGTTCAAGAGACCCAGTACTTC.

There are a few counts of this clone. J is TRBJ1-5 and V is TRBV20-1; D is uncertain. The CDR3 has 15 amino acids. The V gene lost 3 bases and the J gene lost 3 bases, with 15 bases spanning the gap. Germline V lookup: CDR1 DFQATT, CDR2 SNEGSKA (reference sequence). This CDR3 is CSASLEGQANQPQHF. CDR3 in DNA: TGCAGTGCTAGTCTCGAGGGCCAAGCCAATCAGCCCCAGCATTTT.

DNA for the CDR3: TGTGCCAGCAGCACGGGACTAGCGGGGGATACGCAGTATTTT. Its translation: CASSTGLAGDTQYF. J is TRBJ2-3 and V is TRBV7-2; the match to TRBD2 covers 13 bases. The length of the CDR3 is 14 residues. The junction had 2 bases not matched to a gene; V was cut back by 5 bases and J by 6 bases. CDR1 SGHTA and CDR2 FQGNSA come from the germline V gene.

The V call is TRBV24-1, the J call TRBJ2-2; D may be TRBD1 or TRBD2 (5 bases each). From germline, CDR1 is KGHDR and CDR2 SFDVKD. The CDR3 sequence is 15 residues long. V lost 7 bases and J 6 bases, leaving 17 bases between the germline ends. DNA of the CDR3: TGTGCCACCAGCGATACCGGGACCAAGGCCGGGGAGCTGTTTTTT. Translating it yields CATSDTGTKAGELFF.

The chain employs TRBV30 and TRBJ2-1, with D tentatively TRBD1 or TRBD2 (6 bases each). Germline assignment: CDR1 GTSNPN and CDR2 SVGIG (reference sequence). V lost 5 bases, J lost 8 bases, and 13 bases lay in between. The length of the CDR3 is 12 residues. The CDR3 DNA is TGTGCCTGGGTTGGGGGGCTGGATGAGCAGTTCTTC. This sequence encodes CAWVGGLDEQFF.

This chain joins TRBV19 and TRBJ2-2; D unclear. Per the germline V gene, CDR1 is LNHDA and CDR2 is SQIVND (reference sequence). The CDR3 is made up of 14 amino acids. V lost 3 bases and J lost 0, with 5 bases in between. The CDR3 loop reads CASSIDTNTGELFF. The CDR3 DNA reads TGTGCCAGTAGTATTGACACGAACACCGGGGAGCTGTTTTTT.